The entry below describes one T cell receptor beta chain. This entry belongs to a study of chronic HIV infection and antiretroviral therapy. In TCRdb, the 5' RACE reads were re-called with MiXCR into one record per CDR3 protein. The sample lists 30,000 to 35,000 distinct CDR3 sequences, around 8.6% seen once, with 2% to 2.5% in the top ten. Trimming shortened V by 6 bases and J by 2 bases, and 7 bases separated the two germline ends. This CDR3 region has 13 residues. Germline V lookup: CDR1 MRHNA, CDR2 SNTAGT. This clonotype originated in an adult who had HIV and had not received antiretroviral therapy, or was an uninfected healthy control (not recorded which). This chain links TRBV6-4 with TRBJ2-2, with D unresolved. Sequenced material: peripheral blood. CDR3 in DNA: TGTGCCAGCAGCCCCTCCAACACCGGGGAGCTGTTTTTT. As protein: CASSPSNTGELFF.